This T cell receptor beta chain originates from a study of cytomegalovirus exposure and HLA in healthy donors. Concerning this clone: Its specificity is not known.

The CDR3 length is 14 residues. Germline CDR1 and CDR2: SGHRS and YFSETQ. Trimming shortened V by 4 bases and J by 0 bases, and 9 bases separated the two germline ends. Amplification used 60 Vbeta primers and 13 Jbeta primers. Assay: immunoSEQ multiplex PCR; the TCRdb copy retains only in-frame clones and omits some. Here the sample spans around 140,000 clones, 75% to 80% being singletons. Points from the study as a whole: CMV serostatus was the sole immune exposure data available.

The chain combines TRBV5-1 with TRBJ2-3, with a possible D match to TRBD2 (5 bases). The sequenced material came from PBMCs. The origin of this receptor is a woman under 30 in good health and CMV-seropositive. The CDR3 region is CASSRAGSTDTQYF. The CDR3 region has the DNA TGCGCCAGCAGCCGGGCGGGCAGCACAGATACGCAGTATTTT.